This T cell receptor (beta chain) was identified during a study of T cell responses to AZD1222 COVID-19 vaccine. Overall study context: Second doses that came at about 4 or about 12 weeks were put together. Study-wide points: An increase in Spike-specific TCR breadth and depth was observed after two AZD1222 doses. Vaccine-associated CD4 TCRs spanned spike, dominant at 160-218 and 743-854. White British people made up most donors, females outnumbered males, and clonal diversity was possibly underestimated.

This CDR3 has 17 amino acids. Germline values: CDR1 MNHEY, CDR2 SVGEGT. The germline V and J ends were trimmed by 3 bases and 4 bases, with 19 bases remaining between them. Method: immunoSEQ multiplex PCR; TCRdb's copy keeps in-frame clones and lacks some. The table records 45,000 to 55,000 clones, around 84% of them present only once. Of note for this clone: Its antigen is not identified.

This TCR was sampled from an adult in good health. V gene TRBV6-2 or TRBV6-3 combines with J gene TRBJ1-5; D uncertain. The sample consisted of peripheral blood, taken on day 0 of AZD1222 vaccination. DNA for the CDR3: TGTGCCAGCAGTTATAGTAAGTCAGCGGCCAGAAATCAGCCCCAGCATTTT. It yields the protein CASSYSKSAARNQPQHF.